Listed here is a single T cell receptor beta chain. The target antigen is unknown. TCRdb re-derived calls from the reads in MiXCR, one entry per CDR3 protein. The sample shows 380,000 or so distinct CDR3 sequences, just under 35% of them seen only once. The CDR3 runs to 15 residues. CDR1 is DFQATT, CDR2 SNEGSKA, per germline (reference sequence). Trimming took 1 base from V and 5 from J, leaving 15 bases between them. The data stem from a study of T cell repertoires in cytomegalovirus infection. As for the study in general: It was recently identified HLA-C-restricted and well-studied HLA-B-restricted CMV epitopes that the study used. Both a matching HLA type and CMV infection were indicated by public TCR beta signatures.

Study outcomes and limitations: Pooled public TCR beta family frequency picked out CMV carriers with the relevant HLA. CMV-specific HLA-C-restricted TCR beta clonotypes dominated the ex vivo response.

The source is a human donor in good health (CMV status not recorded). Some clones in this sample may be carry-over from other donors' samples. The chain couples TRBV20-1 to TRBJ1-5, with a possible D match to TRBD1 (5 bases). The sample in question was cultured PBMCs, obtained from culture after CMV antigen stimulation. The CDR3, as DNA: TGCAGTGCTAGAGCCCCCTTGCCAGGGCATCAGCCCCAGCATTTT. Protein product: CSARAPLPGHQPQHF.